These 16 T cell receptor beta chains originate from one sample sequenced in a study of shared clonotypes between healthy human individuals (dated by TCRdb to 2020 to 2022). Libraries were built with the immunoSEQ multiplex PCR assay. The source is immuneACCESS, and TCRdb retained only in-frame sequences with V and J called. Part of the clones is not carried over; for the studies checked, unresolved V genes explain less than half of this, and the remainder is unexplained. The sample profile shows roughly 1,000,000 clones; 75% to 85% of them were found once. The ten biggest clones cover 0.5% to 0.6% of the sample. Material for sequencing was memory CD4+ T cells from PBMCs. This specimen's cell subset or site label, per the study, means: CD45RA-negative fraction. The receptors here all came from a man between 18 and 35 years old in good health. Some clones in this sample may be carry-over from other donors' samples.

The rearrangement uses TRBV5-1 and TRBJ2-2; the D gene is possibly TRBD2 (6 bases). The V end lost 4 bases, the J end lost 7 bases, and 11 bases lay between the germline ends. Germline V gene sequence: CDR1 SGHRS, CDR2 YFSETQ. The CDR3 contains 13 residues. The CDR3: CASSPRESGELFF. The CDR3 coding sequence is TGCGCCAGCAGCCCCCGGGAGAGCGGGGAGCTGTTTTTT.

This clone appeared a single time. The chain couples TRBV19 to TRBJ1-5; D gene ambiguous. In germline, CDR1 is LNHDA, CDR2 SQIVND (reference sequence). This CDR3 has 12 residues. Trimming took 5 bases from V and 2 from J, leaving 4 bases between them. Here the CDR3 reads CASSAGNQPQHF. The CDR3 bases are TGTGCCAGTAGTGCCGGCAATCAGCCCCAGCATTTT.

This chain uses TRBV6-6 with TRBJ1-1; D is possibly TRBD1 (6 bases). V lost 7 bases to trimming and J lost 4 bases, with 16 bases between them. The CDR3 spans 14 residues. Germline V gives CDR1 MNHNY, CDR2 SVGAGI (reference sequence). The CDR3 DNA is TGTGCCAGCACCCAACAGGGCCGGATCACTGAAGCTTTCTTT. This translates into CASTQQGRITEAFF.

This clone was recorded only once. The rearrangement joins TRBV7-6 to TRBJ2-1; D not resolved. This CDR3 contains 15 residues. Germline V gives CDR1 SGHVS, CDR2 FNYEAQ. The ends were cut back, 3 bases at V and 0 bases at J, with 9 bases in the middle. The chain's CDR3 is CASSFGWSSYNEQFF. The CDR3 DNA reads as TGTGCCAGCAGCTTTGGGTGGAGCTCCTACAATGAGCAGTTCTTC.

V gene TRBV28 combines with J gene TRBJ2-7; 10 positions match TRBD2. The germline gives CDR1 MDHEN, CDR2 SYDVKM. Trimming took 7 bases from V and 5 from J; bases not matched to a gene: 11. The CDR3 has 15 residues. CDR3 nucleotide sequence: TGTGCCAGCAAGGGTATCGGGCTAGCGGGAGACGAGCAGTACTTC. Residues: CASKGIGLAGDEQYF.

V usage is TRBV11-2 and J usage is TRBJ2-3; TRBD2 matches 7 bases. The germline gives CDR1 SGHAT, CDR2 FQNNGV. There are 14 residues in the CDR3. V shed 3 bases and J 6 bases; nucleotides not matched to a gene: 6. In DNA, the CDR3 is TGTGCCAGCAGCTTGGTCCGGGAGGCCGATACGCAGTATTTT. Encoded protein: CASSLVREADTQYF.

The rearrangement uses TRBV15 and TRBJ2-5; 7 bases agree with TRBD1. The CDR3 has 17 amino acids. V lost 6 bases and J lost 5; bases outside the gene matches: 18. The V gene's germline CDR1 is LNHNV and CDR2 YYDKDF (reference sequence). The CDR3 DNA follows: TGTGCCACCAGAACCGACAGGGACCAAGACTTAGCGGAGACCCAGTACTTC. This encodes CATRTDRDQDLAETQYF.

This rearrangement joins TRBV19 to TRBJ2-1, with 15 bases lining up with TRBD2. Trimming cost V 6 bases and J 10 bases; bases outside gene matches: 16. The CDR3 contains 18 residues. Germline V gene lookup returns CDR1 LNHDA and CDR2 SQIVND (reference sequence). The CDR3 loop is CASSGTSGRSTNRREQFF. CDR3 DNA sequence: TGTGCCAGTAGCGGGACTAGCGGGAGGTCCACCAACAGGCGGGAGCAGTTCTTC.

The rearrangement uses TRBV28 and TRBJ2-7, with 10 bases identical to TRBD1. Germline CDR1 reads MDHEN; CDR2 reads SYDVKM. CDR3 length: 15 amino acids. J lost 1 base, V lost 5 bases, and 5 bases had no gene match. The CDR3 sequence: CASSGDRGRSYEQYF. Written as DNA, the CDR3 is TGTGCCAGCAGTGGGGACAGGGGACGATCCTACGAGCAGTACTTC.

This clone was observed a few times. In DNA form, the CDR3 reads TGTGCCTGGAGTGTAGGCGGGGCGACAATTAGCACAGATACGCAGTATTTT. Its translation: CAWSVGGATISTDTQYF. This chain joins TRBV30 and TRBJ2-3, with a tentative D call TRBD2 (6 bases). Trimming left V 0 bases short and J 0 bases short, with 16 bases between. The CDR3 spans 17 residues. Germline CDR1 reads GTSNPN; CDR2 reads SVGIG (reference sequence).

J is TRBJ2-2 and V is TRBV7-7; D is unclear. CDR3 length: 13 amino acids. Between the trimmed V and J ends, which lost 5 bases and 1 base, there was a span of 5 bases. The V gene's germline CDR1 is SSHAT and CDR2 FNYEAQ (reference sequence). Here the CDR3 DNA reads TGTGCCAGCAGCCCCTGGAACACCGGGGAGCTGTTTTTT. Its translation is CASSPWNTGELFF.

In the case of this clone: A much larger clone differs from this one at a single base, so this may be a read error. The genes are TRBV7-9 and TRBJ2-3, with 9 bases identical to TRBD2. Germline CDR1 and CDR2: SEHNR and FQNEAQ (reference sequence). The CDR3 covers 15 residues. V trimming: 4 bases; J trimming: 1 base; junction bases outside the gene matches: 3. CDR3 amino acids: CASSSWTSGTDTQYF. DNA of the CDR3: TGTGCCAGCAGCTCCTGGACTAGCGGCACAGATACGCAGTATTTT.

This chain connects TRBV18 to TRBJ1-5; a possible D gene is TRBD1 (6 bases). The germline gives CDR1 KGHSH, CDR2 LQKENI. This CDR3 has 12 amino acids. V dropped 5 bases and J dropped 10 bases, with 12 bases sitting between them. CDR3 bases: TGTGCCAGCTCATCGGACAGACCACCCCAGCATTTT. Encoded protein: CASSSDRPPQHF.

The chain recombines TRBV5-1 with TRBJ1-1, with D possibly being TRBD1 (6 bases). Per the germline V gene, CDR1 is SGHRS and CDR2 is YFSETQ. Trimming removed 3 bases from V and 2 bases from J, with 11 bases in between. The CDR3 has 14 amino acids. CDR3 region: CASSSDRVNTEAFF. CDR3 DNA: TGCGCCAGCAGCTCGGACAGAGTTAACACTGAAGCTTTCTTT.

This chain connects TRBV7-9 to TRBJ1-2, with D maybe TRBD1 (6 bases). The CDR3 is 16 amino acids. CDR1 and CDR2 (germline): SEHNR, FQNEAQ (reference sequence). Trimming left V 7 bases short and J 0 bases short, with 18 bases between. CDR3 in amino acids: CASTLGGLSPNYGYTF. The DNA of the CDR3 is TGTGCCAGCACCCTGGGGGGGCTTAGCCCTAACTATGGCTACACCTTC.

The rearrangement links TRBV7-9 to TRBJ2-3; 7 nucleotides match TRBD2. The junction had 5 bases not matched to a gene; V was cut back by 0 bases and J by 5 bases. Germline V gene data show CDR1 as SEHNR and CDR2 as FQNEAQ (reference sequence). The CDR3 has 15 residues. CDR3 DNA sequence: TGTGCCAGCAGCTTAGCCGCGGGAGTAGGAGATACGCAGTATTTT. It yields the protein CASSLAAGVGDTQYF.